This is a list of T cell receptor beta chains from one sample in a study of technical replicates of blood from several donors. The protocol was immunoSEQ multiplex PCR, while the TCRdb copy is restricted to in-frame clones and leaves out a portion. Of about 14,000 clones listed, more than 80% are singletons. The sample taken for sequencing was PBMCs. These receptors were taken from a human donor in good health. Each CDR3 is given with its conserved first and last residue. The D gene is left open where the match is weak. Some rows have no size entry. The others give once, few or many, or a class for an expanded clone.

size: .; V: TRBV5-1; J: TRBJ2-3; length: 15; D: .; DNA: TGCGCCAGCAGCTTGGATGGACAGCCGACAGATACGCAGTATTTT; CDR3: CASSLDGQPTDTQYF
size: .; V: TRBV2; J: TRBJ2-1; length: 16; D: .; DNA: TGTGCCAGCAGTGGGAACCAGGAATTTCCCTACAATGAGCAGTTCTTC; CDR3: CASSGNQEFPYNEQFF
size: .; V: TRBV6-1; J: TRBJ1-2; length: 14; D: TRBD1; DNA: TGTGCCAGCAGTACAGAGACAGGGCGCTATGGCTACACCTTC; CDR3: CASSTETGRYGYTF
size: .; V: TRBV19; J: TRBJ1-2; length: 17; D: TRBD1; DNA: TGTGCCAGTAGTATACAGAGTTCCGGGACAGTGATCTATGGCTACACCTTC; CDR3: CASSIQSSGTVIYGYTF
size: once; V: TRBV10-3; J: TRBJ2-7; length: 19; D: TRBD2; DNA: TGTGCCATCAATGGGGGAGGGAAGGTCGGTTTGCGGGTAACCTACGAGCAGTACTTC; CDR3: CAINGGGKVGLRVTYEQYF
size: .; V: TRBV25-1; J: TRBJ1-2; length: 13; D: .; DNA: TGTGCCAGCAGTGAAGCCGACACCTATGGCTACACCTTC; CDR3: CASSEADTYGYTF
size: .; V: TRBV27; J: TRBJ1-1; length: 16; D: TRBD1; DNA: TGTGCCAGCAGTCCCCTCCCTGGACAGGAGTTTGTTGAAGCTTTCTTT; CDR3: CASSPLPGQEFVEAFF
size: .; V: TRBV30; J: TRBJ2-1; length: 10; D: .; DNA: TGTGCCCATGGAGGGTATGAGCAGTTCTTC; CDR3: CAHGGYEQFF
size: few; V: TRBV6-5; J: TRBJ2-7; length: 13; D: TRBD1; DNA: TGTGCCACCAAGGGACAGGGGTTGGGGGAGCAGTACTTC; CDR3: CATKGQGLGEQYF
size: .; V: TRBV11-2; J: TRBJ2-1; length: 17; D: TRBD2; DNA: TGTGCCAGCAGACTGACTAGCGGGGCAAGCTCCTACAATGAGCAGTTCTTC; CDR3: CASRLTSGASSYNEQFF
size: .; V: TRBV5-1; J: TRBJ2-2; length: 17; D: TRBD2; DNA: TGCGCCAGCAGCCCTAGTGCAGCGGGAGGGGGCACCGGGGAGCTGTTTTTT; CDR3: CASSPSAAGGGTGELFF
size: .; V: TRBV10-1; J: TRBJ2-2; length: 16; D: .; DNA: TGCGCCAGCAGTGAAAGAACAGGCACGAACACCGGGGAGCTGTTTTTT; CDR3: CASSERTGTNTGELFF
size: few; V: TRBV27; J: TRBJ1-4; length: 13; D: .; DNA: TGTGCCAGCAGTTCCCGGGGTGATGAAAAACTGTTTTTT; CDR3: CASSSRGDEKLFF
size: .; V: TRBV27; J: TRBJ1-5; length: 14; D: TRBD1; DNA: TGTGCCACCAGAAGGGGACAGGGAGATCAGCCCCAGCATTTT; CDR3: CATRRGQGDQPQHF
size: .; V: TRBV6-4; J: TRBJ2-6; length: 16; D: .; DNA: TGTGCCAGCAGTGAGGAGGGGGCAGGTGGGGCCAACGTCCTGACTTTC; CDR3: CASSEEGAGGANVLTF
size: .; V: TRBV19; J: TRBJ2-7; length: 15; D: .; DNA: TGTGCCAGTAGTATCTCCGCGGAGCTGGTCTACGAGCAGTACTTC; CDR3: CASSISAELVYEQYF
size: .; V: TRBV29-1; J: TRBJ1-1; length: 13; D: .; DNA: TGCAGCGTTTCTCTGTTTGACGGGGCTGAAGCTTTCTTT; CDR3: CSVSLFDGAEAFF
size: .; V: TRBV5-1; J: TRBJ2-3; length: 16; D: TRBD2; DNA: TGCGCCAGCAGCTCGGGACTAGCGGGAGCGGGAGATACGCAGTATTTT; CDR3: CASSSGLAGAGDTQYF
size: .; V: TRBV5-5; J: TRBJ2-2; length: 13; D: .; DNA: TGTGCCAGCGGTCCTCCGAGTTTCGGGGAGCTGTTTTTT; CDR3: CASGPPSFGELFF
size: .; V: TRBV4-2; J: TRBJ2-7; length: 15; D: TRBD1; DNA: TGTGCCAGCAGCCAAGTCGGGACAGGGGGTAACGAGCAGTACTTC; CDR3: CASSQVGTGGNEQYF
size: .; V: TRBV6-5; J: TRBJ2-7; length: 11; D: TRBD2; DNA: TGTGCCAGCAACAACGGGGGGGAGCAGTACTTC; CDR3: CASNNGGEQYF
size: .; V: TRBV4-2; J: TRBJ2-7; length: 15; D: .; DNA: TGTGCCAGCAGCCAAGATCGCGGCACAGGCGGCGAGCAGTACTTC; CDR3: CASSQDRGTGGEQYF
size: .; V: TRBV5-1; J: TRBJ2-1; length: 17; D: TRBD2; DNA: TGCGCCAGCAGCTTGGATGGGCTAGCGGGAGTTCGCAATGAGCAGTTCTTC; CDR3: CASSLDGLAGVRNEQFF
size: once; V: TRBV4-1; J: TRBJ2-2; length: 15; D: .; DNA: TGCGCCAGCAGTATGGGGATAGCGCCCACCGGGGAGCTGTTTTTT; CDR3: CASSMGIAPTGELFF
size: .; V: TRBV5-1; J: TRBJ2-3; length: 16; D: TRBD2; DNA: TGCGCCAGCAGCTTGGGACTAGCGGGAGGCGCAGATACGCAGTATTTT; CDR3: CASSLGLAGGADTQYF
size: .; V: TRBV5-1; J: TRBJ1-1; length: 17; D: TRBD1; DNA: TGCGCCAGCAGCCTAAAAGGAATGGACAGGGGAAACACTGAAGCTTTCTTT; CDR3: CASSLKGMDRGNTEAFF
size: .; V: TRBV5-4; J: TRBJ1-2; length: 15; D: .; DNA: TGTGCCAGCAGCCCGCAGACAGCTATGAACTATGGCTACACCTTC; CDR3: CASSPQTAMNYGYTF
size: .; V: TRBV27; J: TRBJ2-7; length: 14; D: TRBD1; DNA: TGTGCCAGCAGTTTCGGGACAGGGATGGGCGAGCAGTACTTC; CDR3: CASSFGTGMGEQYF
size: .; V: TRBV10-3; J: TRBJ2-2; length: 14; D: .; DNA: TGTGCCATCAGGAGAGACACTGACACCGGGGAGCTGTTTTTT; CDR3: CAIRRDTDTGELFF
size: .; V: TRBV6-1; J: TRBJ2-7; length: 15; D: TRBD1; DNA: TGTGCCAGCAGTGGGGCACAGGGGTCCTCCTACGAGCAGTACTTC; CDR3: CASSGAQGSSYEQYF
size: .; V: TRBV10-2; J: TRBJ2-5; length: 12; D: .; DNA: TGCGCCAGCAGTGAGTACCAGGAGACCCAGTACTTC; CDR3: CASSEYQETQYF
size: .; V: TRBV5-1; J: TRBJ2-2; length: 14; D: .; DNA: TGCGCCAGCAGCCTGGAAATCTTCACCGGGGAGCTGTTTTTT; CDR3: CASSLEIFTGELFF
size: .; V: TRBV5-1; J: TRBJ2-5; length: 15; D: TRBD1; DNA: TGCGCCAGCAGCCCGACGGACAGGGATTTGGAGACCCAGTACTTC; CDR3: CASSPTDRDLETQYF
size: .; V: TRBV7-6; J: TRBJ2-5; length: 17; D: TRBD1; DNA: TGTGCCAGCAGCTTAGATTTGAGGGGGCGCTTCCAAGAGACCCAGTACTTC; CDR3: CASSLDLRGRFQETQYF
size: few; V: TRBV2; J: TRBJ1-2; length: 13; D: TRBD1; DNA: TGTGCCAGCATCCAGGGGGCTATCTATGGCTACACCTTC; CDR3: CASIQGAIYGYTF
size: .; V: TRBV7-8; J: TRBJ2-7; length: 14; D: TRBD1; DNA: TGTGCCAGCAGTCTAGATCCCGGGACAGGGAACCAGTACTTC; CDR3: CASSLDPGTGNQYF
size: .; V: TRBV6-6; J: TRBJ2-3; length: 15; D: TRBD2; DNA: TGTGCCAGCAGTTACACTAGCGGGACGCTTGATACGCAGTATTTT; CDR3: CASSYTSGTLDTQYF
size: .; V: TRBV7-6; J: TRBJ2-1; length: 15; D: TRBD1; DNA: TGTGCCAGCAGCTTAGGGCAGGGGGCGCTCGATGAGCAGTTCTTC; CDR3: CASSLGQGALDEQFF
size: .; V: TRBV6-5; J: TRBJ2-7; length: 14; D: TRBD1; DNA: TGTGCCAGCAGTTCGGGACAGGGGGTGCTTGAGCAGTACTTC; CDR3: CASSSGQGVLEQYF
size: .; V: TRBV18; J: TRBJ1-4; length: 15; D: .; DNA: TGTGCCAGCTCACCATGGGCAGGGAGGGATGAAAAACTGTTTTTT; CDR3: CASSPWAGRDEKLFF
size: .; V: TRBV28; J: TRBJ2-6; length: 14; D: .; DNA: TGTGCCAGCGGAGAAAACTCTGGGGCCAACGTCCTGACTTTC; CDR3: CASGENSGANVLTF
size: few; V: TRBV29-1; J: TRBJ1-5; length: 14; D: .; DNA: TGCAGCGTGGGCACAGGAAATAGCAATCAGCCCCAGCATTTT; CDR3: CSVGTGNSNQPQHF
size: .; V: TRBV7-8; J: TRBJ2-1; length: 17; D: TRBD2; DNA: TGTGCCAGCAGCCCCACAGCGACTAGCGGGAGAGGCAATGAGCAGTTCTTC; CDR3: CASSPTATSGRGNEQFF
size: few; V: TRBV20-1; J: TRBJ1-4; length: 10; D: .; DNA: TGCAGTGCCGGGGGTGAAAAACTGTTTTTT; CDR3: CSAGGEKLFF
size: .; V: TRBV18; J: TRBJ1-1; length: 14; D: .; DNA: TGTGCCAGCTCACCAGGGGCAGGGGACACTGAAGCTTTCTTT; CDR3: CASSPGAGDTEAFF
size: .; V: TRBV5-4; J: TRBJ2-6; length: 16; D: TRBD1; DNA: TGTGCCAGCAGCCGCTCAGGGGGCACTGGGGCCAACGTCCTGACTTTC; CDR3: CASSRSGGTGANVLTF
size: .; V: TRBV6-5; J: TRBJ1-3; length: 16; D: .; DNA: TGTGCCAGCAGTTACTCCGAGGGCTTCTCTGGAAACACCATATATTTT; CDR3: CASSYSEGFSGNTIYF
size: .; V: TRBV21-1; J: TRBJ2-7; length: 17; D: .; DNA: TGTGCCAGCAGCAAAGATCAAACTAGCGGGAGTCCCTACGAGCAGTACTTC; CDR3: CASSKDQTSGSPYEQYF
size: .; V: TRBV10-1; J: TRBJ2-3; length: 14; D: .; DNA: TGCGCCAGCAGTCGACAGGTCTCCACAGATACGCAGTATTTT; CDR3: CASSRQVSTDTQYF
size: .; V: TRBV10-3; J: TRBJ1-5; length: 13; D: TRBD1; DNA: TGTGCCATCAGTGAAGGGGGCGATCAGCCCCAGCATTTT; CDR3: CAISEGGDQPQHF
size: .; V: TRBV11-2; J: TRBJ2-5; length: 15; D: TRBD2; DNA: TGTGCCAGCAGCCCCTGGCCGGGGGGATTGGAGACCCAGTACTTC; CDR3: CASSPWPGGLETQYF
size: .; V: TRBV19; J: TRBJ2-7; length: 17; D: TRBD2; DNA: TGTGCCAGTAGTATCGGGACTAGCGGGGCCGGGGCTTACGAGCAGTACTTC; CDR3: CASSIGTSGAGAYEQYF
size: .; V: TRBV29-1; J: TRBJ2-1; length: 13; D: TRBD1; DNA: TGCAGCGTTGTAACAGGGGGGCGCAATGAGCAGTTCTTC; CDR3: CSVVTGGRNEQFF
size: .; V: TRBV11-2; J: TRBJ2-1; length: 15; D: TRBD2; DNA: TGTGCCAGCAGCTTAGGAGCGGGGGCGGTGGATGAGCAGTTCTTC; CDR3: CASSLGAGAVDEQFF
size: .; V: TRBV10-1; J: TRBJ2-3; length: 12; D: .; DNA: TGCGCCAGCAGTGAGGGACATAATACGCAGTATTTT; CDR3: CASSEGHNTQYF